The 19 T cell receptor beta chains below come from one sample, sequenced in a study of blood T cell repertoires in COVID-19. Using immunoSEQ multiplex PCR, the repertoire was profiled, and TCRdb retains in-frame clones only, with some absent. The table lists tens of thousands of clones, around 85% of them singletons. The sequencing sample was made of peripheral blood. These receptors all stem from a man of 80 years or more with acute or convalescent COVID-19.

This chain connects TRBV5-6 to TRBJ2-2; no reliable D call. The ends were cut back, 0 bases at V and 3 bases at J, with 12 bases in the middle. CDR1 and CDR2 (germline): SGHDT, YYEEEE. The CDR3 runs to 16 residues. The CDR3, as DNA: TGTGCCAGCAGCTTGGTTGAGGTGGCAGACACCGGGGAGCTGTTTTTT. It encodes CASSLVEVADTGELFF.

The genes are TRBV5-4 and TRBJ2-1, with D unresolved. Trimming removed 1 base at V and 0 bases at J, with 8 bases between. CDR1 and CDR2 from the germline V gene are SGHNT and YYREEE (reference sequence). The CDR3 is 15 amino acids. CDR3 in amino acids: CASSLLLSSYNEQFF. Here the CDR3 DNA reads TGTGCCAGCAGCTTGTTGCTCAGCTCCTACAATGAGCAGTTCTTC.

The CDR3 DNA sequence: TGTGCCAGCTCAGAGGGACTCTTGAACTATGGCTACACCTTC. Protein product: CASSEGLLNYGYTF. The J gene is TRBJ1-2, the V gene TRBV18; possibly TRBD1 for D (5 bases). Deletions cut 5 bases from V and 2 bases from J, with 12 bases between. This CDR3 contains 14 residues. CDR1 and CDR2 from the germline V gene are KGHSH and LQKENI. The complete variable domain, with remaining parts taken from reference TRBV18 and TRBJ1-2, reads NAGVMQNPRHLVRRRGQEARLRCSPMKGHSHVYWYRQLPEEGLKFMVYLQKENIIDESGMPKERFSAEFPKEGPSILRIQQVVRGDSAAYFCASSEGLLNYGYTFGSGTRLTVV.

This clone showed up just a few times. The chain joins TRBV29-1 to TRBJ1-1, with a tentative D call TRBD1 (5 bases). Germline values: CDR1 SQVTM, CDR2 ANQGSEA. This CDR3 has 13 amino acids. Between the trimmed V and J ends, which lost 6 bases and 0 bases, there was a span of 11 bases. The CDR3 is CSVDRGMNTEAFF. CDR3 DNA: TGCAGCGTCGACAGAGGAATGAACACTGAAGCTTTCTTT.

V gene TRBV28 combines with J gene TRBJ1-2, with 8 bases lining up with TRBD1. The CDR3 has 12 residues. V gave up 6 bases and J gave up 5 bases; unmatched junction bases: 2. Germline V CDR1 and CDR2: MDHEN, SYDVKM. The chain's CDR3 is CASRTGGYGYTF. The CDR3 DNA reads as TGTGCCAGCAGAACAGGGGGATATGGCTACACCTTC.

CDR3 coding DNA: TGCAGTGCTAGTGTCCTCGGCCGGGAGGATGAGCAGTTCTTC. This sequence encodes CSASVLGREDEQFF. The chain links TRBV20-1 to TRBJ2-1; TRBD2 aligns across 7 bases. The CDR3 is made up of 14 amino acids. V dropped 3 bases and J dropped 8; count of bases not matched to a gene: 10. Per the germline V gene, CDR1 is DFQATT and CDR2 is SNEGSKA (reference sequence).

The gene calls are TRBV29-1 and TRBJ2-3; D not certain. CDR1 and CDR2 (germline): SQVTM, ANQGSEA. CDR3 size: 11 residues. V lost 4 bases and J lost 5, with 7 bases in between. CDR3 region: CSVGWRDTQYF. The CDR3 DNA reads TGCAGCGTTGGGTGGAGAGATACGCAGTATTTT.

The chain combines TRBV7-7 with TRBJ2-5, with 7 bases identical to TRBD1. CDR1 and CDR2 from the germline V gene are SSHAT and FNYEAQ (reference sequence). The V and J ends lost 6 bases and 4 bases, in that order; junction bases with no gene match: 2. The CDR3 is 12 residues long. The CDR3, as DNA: TGTGCCAGCAGTCGACAGGGAGAGACCCAGTACTTC. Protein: CASSRQGETQYF.

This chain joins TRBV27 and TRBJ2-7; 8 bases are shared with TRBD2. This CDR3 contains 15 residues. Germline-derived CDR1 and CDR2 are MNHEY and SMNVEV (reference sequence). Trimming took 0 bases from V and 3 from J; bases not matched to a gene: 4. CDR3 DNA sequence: TGTGCCAGCAGTTTATCTCTAAGCGGGAGCTACGAGCAGTACTTC. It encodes CASSLSLSGSYEQYF.

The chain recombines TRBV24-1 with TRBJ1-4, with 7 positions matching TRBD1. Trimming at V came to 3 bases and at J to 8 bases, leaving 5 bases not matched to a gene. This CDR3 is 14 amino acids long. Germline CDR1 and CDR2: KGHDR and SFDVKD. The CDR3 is CATSDRDSREKLFF. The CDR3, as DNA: TGTGCCACCAGTGATCGGGACAGCCGGGAAAAACTGTTTTTT.

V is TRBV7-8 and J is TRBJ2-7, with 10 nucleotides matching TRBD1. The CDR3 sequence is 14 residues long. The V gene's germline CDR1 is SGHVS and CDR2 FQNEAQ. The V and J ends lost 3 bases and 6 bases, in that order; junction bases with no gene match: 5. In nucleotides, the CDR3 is TGTGCCAGCAGCTTCCCCCGGGACAGGGGCGAGCAGTACTTC. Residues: CASSFPRDRGEQYF.

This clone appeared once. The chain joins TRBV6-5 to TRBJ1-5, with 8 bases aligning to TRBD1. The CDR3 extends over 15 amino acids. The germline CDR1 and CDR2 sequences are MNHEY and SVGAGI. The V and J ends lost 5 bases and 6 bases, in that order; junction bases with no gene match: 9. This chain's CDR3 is CASSRQGRTSQPQHF. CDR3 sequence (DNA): TGTGCCAGCAGTCGACAGGGGAGAACTAGTCAGCCCCAGCATTTT.

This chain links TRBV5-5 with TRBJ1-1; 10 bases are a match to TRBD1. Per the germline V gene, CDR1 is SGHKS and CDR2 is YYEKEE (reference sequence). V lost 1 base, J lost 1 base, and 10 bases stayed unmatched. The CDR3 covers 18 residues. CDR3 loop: CASSLRGTGELGNTEAFF. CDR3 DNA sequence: TGTGCCAGCAGCTTGCGTGGGACAGGGGAATTGGGGAACACTGAAGCTTTCTTT.

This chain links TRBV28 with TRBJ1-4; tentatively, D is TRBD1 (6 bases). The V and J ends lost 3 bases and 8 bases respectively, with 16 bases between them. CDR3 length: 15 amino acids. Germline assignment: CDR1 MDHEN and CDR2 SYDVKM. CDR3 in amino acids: CASSFFGGLGEKLFF. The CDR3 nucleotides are TGTGCCAGCAGTTTTTTTGGGGGCTTGGGGGAAAAACTGTTTTTT.

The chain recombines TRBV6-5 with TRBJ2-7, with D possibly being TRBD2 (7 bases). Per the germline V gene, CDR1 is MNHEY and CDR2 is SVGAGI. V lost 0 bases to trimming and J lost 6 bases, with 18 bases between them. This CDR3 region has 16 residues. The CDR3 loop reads CASSYSGGASSSEQYF. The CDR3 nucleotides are TGTGCCAGCAGTTACTCTGGGGGGGCTTCGTCTTCCGAGCAGTACTTC.

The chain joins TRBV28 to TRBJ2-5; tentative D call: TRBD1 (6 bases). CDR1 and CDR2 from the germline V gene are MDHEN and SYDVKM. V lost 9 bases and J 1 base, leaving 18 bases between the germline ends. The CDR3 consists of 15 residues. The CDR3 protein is CASTQGPSPQETQYF. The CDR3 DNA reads TGTGCCAGTACCCAGGGGCCTTCACCCCAAGAGACCCAGTACTTC.

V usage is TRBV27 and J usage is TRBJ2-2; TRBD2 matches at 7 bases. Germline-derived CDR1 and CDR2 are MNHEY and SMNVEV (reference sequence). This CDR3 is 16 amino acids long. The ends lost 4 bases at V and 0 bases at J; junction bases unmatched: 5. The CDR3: CASSSLGGANTGELFF. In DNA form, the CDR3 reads TGTGCCAGCAGTTCTCTGGGGGGGGCGAACACCGGGGAGCTGTTTTTT.

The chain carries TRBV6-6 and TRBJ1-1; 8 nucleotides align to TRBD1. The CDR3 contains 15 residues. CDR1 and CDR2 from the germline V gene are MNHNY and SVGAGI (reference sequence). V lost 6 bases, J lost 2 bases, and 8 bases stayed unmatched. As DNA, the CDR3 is TGTGCCAGCAGCCTGACAGGGGCCGCAAACACTGAAGCTTTCTTT. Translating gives CASSLTGAANTEAFF.

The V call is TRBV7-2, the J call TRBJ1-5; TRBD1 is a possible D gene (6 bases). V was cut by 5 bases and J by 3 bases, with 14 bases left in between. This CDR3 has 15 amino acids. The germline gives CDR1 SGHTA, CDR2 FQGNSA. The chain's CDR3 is CASSRHRDPNQPQHF. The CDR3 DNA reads TGTGCCAGCAGCCGTCACAGGGATCCCAATCAGCCCCAGCATTTT.